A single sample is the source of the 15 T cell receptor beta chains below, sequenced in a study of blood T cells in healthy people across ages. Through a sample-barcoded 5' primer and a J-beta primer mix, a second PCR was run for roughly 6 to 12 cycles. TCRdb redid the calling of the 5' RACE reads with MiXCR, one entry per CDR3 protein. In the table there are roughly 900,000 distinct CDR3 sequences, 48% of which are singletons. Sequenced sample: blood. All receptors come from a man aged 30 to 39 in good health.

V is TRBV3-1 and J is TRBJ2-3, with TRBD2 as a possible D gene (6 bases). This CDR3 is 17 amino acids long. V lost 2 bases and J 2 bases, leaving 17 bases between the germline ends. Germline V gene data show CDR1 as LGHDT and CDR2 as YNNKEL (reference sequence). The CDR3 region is CASSQRLVGQNTDTQYF. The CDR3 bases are TGTGCCAGCAGCCAACGACTAGTCGGGCAGAACACAGATACGCAGTATTTT.

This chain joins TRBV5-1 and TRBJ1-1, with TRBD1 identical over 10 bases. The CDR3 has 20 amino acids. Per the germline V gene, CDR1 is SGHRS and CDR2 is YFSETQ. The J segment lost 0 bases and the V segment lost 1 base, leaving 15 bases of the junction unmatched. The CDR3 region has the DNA TGCGCCAGCAGCTTGTCTTTAAATCCGGGACAGGGGTCCTTGAACACTGAAGCTTTCTTT. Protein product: CASSLSLNPGQGSLNTEAFF. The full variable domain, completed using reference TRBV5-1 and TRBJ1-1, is KAGVTQTPRYLIKTRGQQVTLSCSPISGHRSVSWYQQTPGQGLQFLFEYFSETQRNKGNFPGRFSGRQFSNSRSEMNVSTLELGDSALYLCASSLSLNPGQGSLNTEAFFGQGTRLTVV.

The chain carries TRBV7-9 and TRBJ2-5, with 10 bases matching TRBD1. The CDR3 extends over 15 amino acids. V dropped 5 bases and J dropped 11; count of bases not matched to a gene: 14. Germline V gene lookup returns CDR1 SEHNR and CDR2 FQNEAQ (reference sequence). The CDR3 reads CASSQGQGLDNEQYF. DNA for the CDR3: TGTGCCAGCAGCCAGGGACAGGGGTTGGACAATGAGCAGTACTTC.

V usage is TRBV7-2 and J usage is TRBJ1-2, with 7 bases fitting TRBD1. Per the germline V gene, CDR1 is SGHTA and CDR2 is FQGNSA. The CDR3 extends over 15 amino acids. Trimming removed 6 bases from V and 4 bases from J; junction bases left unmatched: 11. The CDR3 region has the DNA TGTGCCAGCAGACTAGACAGGGCGGGACCCTATGGCTACACCTTC. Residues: CASRLDRAGPYGYTF. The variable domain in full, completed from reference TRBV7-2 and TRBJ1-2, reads GAGVSQSPSNKVTEKGKDVELRCDPISGHTALYWYRQSLGQGLEFLIYFQGNSAPDKSGLPSDRFSAERTGGSVSTLTIQRTQQEDSAVYLCASRLDRAGPYGYTFGSGTRLTVV.

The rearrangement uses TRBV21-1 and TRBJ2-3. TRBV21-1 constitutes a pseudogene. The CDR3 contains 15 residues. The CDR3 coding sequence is TGTGCCAGCAGTCCAATCCAATTACCCACAGATACGCAGTATTTT. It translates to CASSPIQLPTDTQYF.

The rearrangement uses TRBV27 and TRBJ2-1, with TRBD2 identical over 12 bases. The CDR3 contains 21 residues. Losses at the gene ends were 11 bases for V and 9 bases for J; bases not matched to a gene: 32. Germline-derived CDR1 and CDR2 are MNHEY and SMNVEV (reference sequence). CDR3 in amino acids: CAGSSGGAYFLVSLQKSEQFF. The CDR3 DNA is TGTGCCGGTTCTAGCGGGGGGGCCTACTTCTTAGTTAGTCTACAGAAAAGTGAGCAGTTCTTC.

The CDR3 DNA sequence: TGCAGTGCTCCCTCGGGGCTAATCTACAACGAGCAGTACTTC. This encodes CSAPSGLIYNEQYF. The chain employs TRBV20-1 and TRBJ2-5, with D perhaps given as TRBD1 or TRBD2 (5 bases each). The DNA end is more similar to TRBJ2-7, so the J call may be wrong. The CDR3 is 14 residues long. The germline V gene encodes CDR1 DFQATT and CDR2 SNEGSKA (reference sequence).

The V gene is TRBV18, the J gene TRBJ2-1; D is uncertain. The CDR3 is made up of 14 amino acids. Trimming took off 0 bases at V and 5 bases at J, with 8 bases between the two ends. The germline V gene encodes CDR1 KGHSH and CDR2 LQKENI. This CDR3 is CASSPPTVHNEQFF. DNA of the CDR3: TGTGCCAGCTCACCACCGACGGTTCACAATGAGCAGTTCTTC.

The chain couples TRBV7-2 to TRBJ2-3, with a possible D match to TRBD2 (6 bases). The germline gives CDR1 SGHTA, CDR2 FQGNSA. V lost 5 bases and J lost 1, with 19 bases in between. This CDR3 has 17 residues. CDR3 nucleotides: TGTGCCAGCAGCACAACCGCCGGGACTTCAGGCACAGATACGCAGTATTTT. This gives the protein CASSTTAGTSGTDTQYF. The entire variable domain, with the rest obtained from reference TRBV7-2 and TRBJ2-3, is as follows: GAGVSQSPSNKVTEKGKDVELRCDPISGHTALYWYRQSLGQGLEFLIYFQGNSAPDKSGLPSDRFSAERTGGSVSTLTIQRTQQEDSAVYLCASSTTAGTSGTDTQYFGPGTRLTVL.

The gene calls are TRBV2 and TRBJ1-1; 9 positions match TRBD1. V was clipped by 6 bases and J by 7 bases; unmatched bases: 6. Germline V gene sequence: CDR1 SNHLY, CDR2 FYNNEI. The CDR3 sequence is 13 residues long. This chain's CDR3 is CASSGGTGYEAFF. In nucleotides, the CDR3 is TGTGCCAGCAGCGGCGGGACAGGGTATGAAGCTTTCTTT.

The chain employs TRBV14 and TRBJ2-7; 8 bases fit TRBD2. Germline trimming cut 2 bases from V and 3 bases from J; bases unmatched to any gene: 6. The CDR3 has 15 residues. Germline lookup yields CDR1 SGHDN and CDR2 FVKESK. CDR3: CASSQYGLASYEQYF. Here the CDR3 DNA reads TGTGCCAGCAGCCAATATGGACTAGCAAGCTACGAGCAGTACTTC.

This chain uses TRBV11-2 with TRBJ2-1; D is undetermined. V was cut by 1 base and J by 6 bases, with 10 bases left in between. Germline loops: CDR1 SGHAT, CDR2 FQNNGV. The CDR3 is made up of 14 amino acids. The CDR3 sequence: CASSLGPLPNEQFF. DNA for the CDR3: TGTGCCAGCAGCTTAGGACCTCTCCCCAATGAGCAGTTCTTC.

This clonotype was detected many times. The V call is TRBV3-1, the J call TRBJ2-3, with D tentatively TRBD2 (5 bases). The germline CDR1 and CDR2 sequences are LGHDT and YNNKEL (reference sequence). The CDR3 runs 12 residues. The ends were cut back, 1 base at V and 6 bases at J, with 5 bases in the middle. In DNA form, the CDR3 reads TGTGCCAGCAGCCAAGCGGGGGATACGCAGTATTTT. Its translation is CASSQAGDTQYF.

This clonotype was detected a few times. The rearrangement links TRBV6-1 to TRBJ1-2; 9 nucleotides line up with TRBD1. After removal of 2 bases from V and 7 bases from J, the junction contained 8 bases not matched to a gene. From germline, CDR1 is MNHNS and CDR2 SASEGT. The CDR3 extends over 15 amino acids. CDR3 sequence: CASSELRTGDSGYTF. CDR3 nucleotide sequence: TGTGCCAGCAGTGAATTACGGACAGGGGACTCTGGCTACACCTTC.

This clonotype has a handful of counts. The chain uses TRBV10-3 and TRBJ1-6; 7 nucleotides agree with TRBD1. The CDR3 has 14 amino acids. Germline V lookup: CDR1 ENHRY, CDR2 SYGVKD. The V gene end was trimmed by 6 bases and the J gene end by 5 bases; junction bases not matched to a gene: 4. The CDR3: CAISGTVDNSPLHF. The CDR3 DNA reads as TGTGCCATCAGCGGGACAGTGGATAATTCACCCCTCCACTTT.